Below, 2 T cell receptor beta chains from the same sample are listed, as sequenced in a study of neurological immune-mediated disorders. TCRdb fed the 5' RACE reads into MiXCR, producing one record per CDR3 protein. The repertoire holds some 70,000 distinct CDR3 sequences, with 4.5% to 5.5% as singletons. The sequencing input was PBMCs. These receptors were collected from a young man with multiple sclerosis.

This clonotype was counted at least ten times. V is TRBV12-3 or TRBV12-4 and J is TRBJ1-1; D gene unclear. The CDR3 runs 12 residues. The germline V and J ends were trimmed by 4 bases and 5 bases, with 8 bases remaining between them. CDR3 nucleotide sequence: TGTGCCAGCAGTTCTGGGAGTACTGAAGCTTTCTTT. This translates into CASSSGSTEAFF.

This clonotype occurred a few times. The chain has TRBV5-1 and TRBJ1-2; 7 nucleotides align to TRBD1. Germline trimming cut 4 bases from V and 4 bases from J; bases unmatched to any gene: 10. This CDR3 contains 15 residues. The germline V gene has CDR1 SGHRS and CDR2 YFSETQ. CDR3 in amino acids: CASSQGQPELYGYTF. Here the CDR3 DNA reads TGCGCCAGCAGCCAGGGACAGCCGGAACTCTATGGCTACACCTTC.